A single sample gave rise to the 13 T cell receptor beta chains below, sequenced in a study of cytomegalovirus exposure and HLA in healthy donors. 13 Jbeta primers and 60 Vbeta primers were used for the PCR. Clones were read by immunoSEQ multiplex PCR, and TCRdb kept only the in-frame ones, dropping some. In the table there are 150,000 to 200,000 clones, around three quarters of which are singletons. The sequenced sample was PBMCs. These receptors came from a man between 40 and 49 years old in good health and CMV-seronegative.

V usage is TRBV30 and J usage is TRBJ2-2; a weak D match, TRBD2 (6 bases). CDR1 is GTSNPN and CDR2 is SVGIG in the germline V gene (reference sequence). The CDR3 is 13 residues long. Trimming removed 3 bases from V and 5 bases from J, with 10 bases in between. Here the CDR3 reads CAWRAGRTGELFF. CDR3 in DNA: TGTGCCTGGAGGGCAGGGAGGACCGGGGAGCTGTTTTTT.

The chain joins TRBV30 to TRBJ1-2; possibly TRBD1 for D (5 bases). Trimming pared 1 base from V and 0 bases from J, leaving 12 bases between. Germline CDR1 is GTSNPN and CDR2 is SVGIG (reference sequence). There are 15 residues in the CDR3. Written as DNA, the CDR3 is TGTGCCTGGAGTGGGGGCGGTACAGCTAACTATGGCTACACCTTC. Translated, it gives CAWSGGGTANYGYTF.

The J gene is TRBJ1-5, the V gene TRBV27; tentatively, D is TRBD1 (6 bases). In germline, CDR1 is MNHEY, CDR2 SMNVEV (reference sequence). CDR3 length: 16 amino acids. The V and J ends lost 5 bases and 4 bases respectively, with 18 bases between them. The CDR3 nucleotides read TGTGCCAGCAGTGCCCTTACTCCCACAGGGAATCAGCCCCAGCATTTT. It yields the protein CASSALTPTGNQPQHF.

The V call is TRBV7-2, the J call TRBJ2-2, with D possibly being TRBD2 (5 bases). The CDR3 runs to 12 residues. V lost 3 bases to trimming and J lost 6 bases, with 5 bases between them. In germline, CDR1 is SGHTA, CDR2 FQGNSA. In DNA, the CDR3 is TGTGCCAGCAGCTTGCGGGCCGGGGAGCTGTTTTTT. Protein product: CASSLRAGELFF.

This clone was recorded a few times. The rearrangement uses TRBV11-3 and TRBJ2-1; the match to TRBD2 covers 9 bases. J lost 8 bases, V lost 5 bases, and 7 bases had no gene match. Germline loops: CDR1 SGHNT, CDR2 YENEEA. There are 14 residues in the CDR3. CDR3 sequence reads: CASSPREGRDEQFF. The CDR3 region has the DNA TGTGCCAGCAGCCCGCGGGAGGGCCGCGATGAGCAGTTCTTC.

V and J are TRBV11-2 and TRBJ1-1; 7 bases map to TRBD1. This CDR3 has 12 amino acids. Germline trimming cut 5 bases from V and 8 bases from J; bases unmatched to any gene: 5. Germline V gives CDR1 SGHAT, CDR2 FQNNGV. This CDR3 reads CASSQGGGEAFF. Written as DNA, the CDR3 is TGTGCCAGCAGCCAGGGGGGCGGGGAAGCTTTCTTT.

This sequence joins TRBV4-1 and TRBJ2-2; 11 bases agree with TRBD1. Trimming at V came to 0 bases and at J to 7 bases, leaving 7 bases not matched to a gene. CDR3 length: 17 amino acids. CDR1 MGHRA and CDR2 YSYEKL come from the germline V gene. CDR3 sequence: CASSQDPGTGGVGELFF. Here the CDR3 DNA reads TGCGCCAGCAGCCAAGACCCAGGGACAGGGGGTGTCGGGGAGCTGTTTTTT.

The V call is TRBV2, the J call TRBJ2-5, with 7 bases lining up with TRBD2. Germline V gene lookup returns CDR1 SNHLY and CDR2 FYNNEI. Trimming removed 8 bases from V and 4 bases from J; junction bases left unmatched: 10. This CDR3 is built from 14 residues. The CDR3 loop is CASFGKLAAETQYF. The CDR3 DNA is TGTGCCAGCTTTGGGAAGCTAGCGGCAGAGACCCAGTACTTC.

The CDR3 spells CASSPQSSGNTIYF. The CDR3 region has the DNA TGTGCCAGCAGTCCTCAGTCCTCTGGAAACACCATATATTTT. The chain combines TRBV28 with TRBJ1-3; unclear D gene. Trimming pared 5 bases from V and 0 bases from J, leaving 8 bases between. CDR1 is MDHEN and CDR2 is SYDVKM in the germline V gene. The CDR3 has 14 residues.

The chain is built from TRBV19 and TRBJ1-2; D ambiguous. The CDR3 runs 13 residues. CDR1 and CDR2 from the germline V gene are LNHDA and SQIVND (reference sequence). V was pared by 6 bases and J by 8 bases, with 16 bases between. In DNA form, the CDR3 reads TGTGCCAGTAGCCTCAAGTCGTCCCAGGGCTACACCTTC. It specifies CASSLKSSQGYTF.

The genes are TRBV9 and TRBJ2-3, with a weak D call TRBD1 (5 bases). The CDR3 sequence is 15 residues long. CDR1 is SGDLS, CDR2 YYNGEE, per germline. V was trimmed by 1 base and J by 4 bases, leaving 13 bases between them. CDR3 nucleotide sequence: TGTGCCAGCAGCGTAAGTCCCAGGGCGGCAGATACGCAGTATTTT. Encoded protein: CASSVSPRAADTQYF.

This clone turned up a few times. This chain connects TRBV25-1 to TRBJ1-3; D gene uncertain. Trimming took 4 bases from V and 3 from J, leaving 10 bases between them. Germline lookup yields CDR1 MGHDK and CDR2 SYGVNS. This CDR3 has 14 amino acids. DNA of the CDR3: TGTGCCAGCAGTGGTACTAGAGGTGGAAACACCATATATTTT. Amino acid sequence: CASSGTRGGNTIYF. The variable domain in full, with the rest retrieved from reference TRBV25-1 and TRBJ1-3, is EADIYQTPRYLVIGTGKKITLECSQTMGHDKMYWYQQDPGMELHLIHYSYGVNSTEKGDLSSESTVSRIRTEHFPLTLESARPSHTSQYLCASSGTRGGNTIYFGEGSWLTVV.

This clone was detected a few times. The chain employs TRBV7-9 and TRBJ1-2; TRBD1 is a possible D gene (6 bases). Trimming took off 4 bases at V and 3 bases at J, with 12 bases between the two ends. From germline, CDR1 is SEHNR and CDR2 FQNEAQ (reference sequence). CDR3 length equals 14 residues. For the CDR3, the DNA is TGTGCCAGCAGCTCCGCCCAGGGGTACTATGGCTACACCTTC. The encoded protein is CASSSAQGYYGYTF.